This is a list of T cell receptor beta chains from one sample in a study of Graves' ophthalmopathy and Graves' hyperthyroidism. TCRdb itself ran the multiplex PCR reads through MiXCR, one entry per CDR3 protein. The sample yields hundreds of thousands of distinct CDR3 sequences, about 24% seen once. The specimen was peripheral blood. These receptors were collected from a woman younger than 35 with stable Graves' hyperthyroidism. Some clones in this sample may be carry-over from other donors' samples. The CDR3 runs from the conserved cysteine through the conserved F or W. The order of the fields is J gene, clone size, V gene, D gene, CDR3 protein, CDR3 DNA. A D gene is named only where the DNA matches it firmly. Only some rows state a clone size, as once, few, many or a class for expanded clones.

TRBJ2-5 | - | TRBV6-1 | - | CASSEGYARVETQYF | TGTGCCAGCAGTGAAGGTTACGCAAGGGTAGAGACCCAGTACTTC
TRBJ1-1 | many | TRBV6-1 | TRBD1 | CASTDSGTGNTEAFF | TGTGCCAGCACTGATTCCGGGACAGGGAACACTGAAGCTTTCTTT
TRBJ2-2 | few | TRBV12-3/TRBV12-4 | - | CASSLHPLGGTGELFF | TGTGCCAGCAGTTTGCACCCCTTAGGGGGCACCGGGGAGCTGTTTTTT
TRBJ1-5 | many | TRBV15 | - | CATSRVPRGRHQPQHF | TGTGCCACCAGCAGAGTCCCGCGGGGGCGTCATCAGCCCCAGCATTTT
TRBJ2-7 | many | TRBV10-3 | TRBD1 | CAISEWDRVSYEQYF | TGTGCCATCAGTGAGTGGGACAGAGTCTCCTACGAGCAGTACTTC
TRBJ1-5 | many | TRBV2 | TRBD1 | CASKGAEGNQPQHF | TGTGCCAGCAAGGGGGCGGAAGGCAATCAGCCCCAGCATTTT
TRBJ1-2 | many | TRBV25-1 | - | CASSEGPAGGYGYTF | TGTGCCAGCAGTGAAGGTCCGGCAGGAGGCTATGGCTACACCTTC
TRBJ1-1 | many | TRBV6-1 | - | CASSEAFGGIANTEAFF | TGTGCCAGCAGTGAAGCGTTCGGAGGGATTGCGAACACTGAAGCTTTCTTT
TRBJ2-7 | - | TRBV9 | - | CASSVISPTGIYF | TGTGCCAGCAGCGTAATATCCCCAACAGGGATATACTTC
TRBJ2-7 | many | TRBV12-3/TRBV12-4 | - | CASGFGGDEQYF | TGTGCCAGCGGGTTTGGCGGGGACGAGCAGTACTTC
TRBJ1-6 | many | TRBV4-1 | - | CASSQVRGGEYNSPLHF | TGCGCCAGCAGCCAAGTTAGGGGGGGTGAGTACAATTCACCCCTCCACTTT
TRBJ2-2 | many | TRBV30 | TRBD2 | CAWSSGLAGTGELFF | TGTGCCTGGAGTTCGGGTCTAGCGGGAACCGGGGAGCTGTTTTTT
TRBJ1-2 | many | TRBV18 | TRBD1 | CASSPPGTGNYGYTF | TGTGCCAGCTCACCACCTGGGACAGGCAACTATGGCTACACCTTC
TRBJ2-7 | many | TRBV20-1 | - | CSARLTASYEQYF | TGCAGTGCTAGATTGACGGCTTCCTACGAGCAGTACTTC
TRBJ1-5 | many | TRBV6-1 | TRBD1 | CASSDRQGDQPQHF | TGTGCCAGCAGTGACCGACAGGGGGATCAGCCCCAGCATTTT
TRBJ1-1 | many | TRBV19 | - | CASRIPGHQNTEAFF | TGTGCCAGTAGAATCCCGGGACACCAGAACACTGAAGCTTTCTTT
TRBJ1-5 | - | TRBV6-1 | - | CASSESMGSNQPQHF | TGTGCCAGCAGTGAATCTATGGGCAGCAATCAGCCCCAGCATTTT
TRBJ2-5 | - | TRBV6-2/TRBV6-3 | - | CASRGWGAVQETQYF | TGTGCCAGCAGGGGATGGGGGGCAGTCCAAGAGACCCAGTACTTC
TRBJ1-1 | many | TRBV7-2 | - | CASSSHRLNTEAFF | TGTGCCAGCAGCTCTCACAGGTTGAACACTGAAGCTTTCTTT
TRBJ1-5 | many | TRBV28 | TRBD1 | CASGPGGGNSNQPQHF | TGTGCCAGCGGACCAGGGGGGGGGAACAGCAATCAGCCCCAGCATTTT
TRBJ2-7 | many | TRBV7-3 | TRBD2 | CASSPGLARDEQYF | TGTGCCAGCAGCCCCGGACTAGCCCGGGACGAGCAGTACTTC